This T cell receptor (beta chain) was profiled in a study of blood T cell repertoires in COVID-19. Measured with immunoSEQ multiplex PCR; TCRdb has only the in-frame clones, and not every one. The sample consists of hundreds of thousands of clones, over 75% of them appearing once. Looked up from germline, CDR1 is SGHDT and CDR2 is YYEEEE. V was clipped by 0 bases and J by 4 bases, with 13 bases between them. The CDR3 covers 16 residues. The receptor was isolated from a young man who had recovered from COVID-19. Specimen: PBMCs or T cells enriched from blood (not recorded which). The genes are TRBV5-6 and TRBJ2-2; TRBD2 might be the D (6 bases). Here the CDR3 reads CASSLGSAGGTGELFF. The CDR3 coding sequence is TGTGCCAGCAGCTTGGGGTCCGCCGGGGGCACCGGGGAGCTGTTTTTT.